This T cell receptor (beta chain) was identified during a study of Graves' ophthalmopathy and Graves' hyperthyroidism. Study-wide results and limits: Blood was where most expanded thyroid clonotypes above 0.001 frequency also turned up.

Regarding this clonotype: Antigen: not known.

Trimming took 3 bases from V and 1 from J; bases not matched to a gene: 1. The V gene's germline CDR1 is DFQATT and CDR2 SNEGSKA (reference sequence). This CDR3 spans 13 amino acids. RNA transcripts served as template for amplifying TCR beta CDR3 sequences. The first-round RT-PCR employed HTBI primers together with the Qiagen OneStep RT-PCR kit. A multiplex PCR was then performed as the second round. TCRdb fed the multiplex PCR reads into MiXCR, producing one record per CDR3 protein. In the table there are around 400,000 distinct CDR3 sequences, around 16% of which are singletons. Approximately 10 ml of fresh blood yielded the PBMCs by density gradient.

What was sequenced was peripheral blood. The sequence came from a woman aged 18-29 years with Graves' ophthalmopathy. The genes are TRBV20-1 and TRBJ1-1; 8 nucleotides line up with TRBD1. The CDR3 DNA reads as TGCAGTGCTAGGGACAGGGCGAACACTGAAGCTTTCTTT. This sequence encodes CSARDRANTEAFF.